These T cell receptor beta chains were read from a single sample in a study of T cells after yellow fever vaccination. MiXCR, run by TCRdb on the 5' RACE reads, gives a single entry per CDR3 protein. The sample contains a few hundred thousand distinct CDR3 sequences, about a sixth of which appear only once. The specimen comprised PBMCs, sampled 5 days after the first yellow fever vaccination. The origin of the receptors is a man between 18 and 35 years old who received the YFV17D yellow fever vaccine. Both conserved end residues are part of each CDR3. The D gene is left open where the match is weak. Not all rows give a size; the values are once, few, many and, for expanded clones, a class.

TGCGCCAGCAGCTTGGGTGGACAGGGACGCAATGAGCAGTTCTTC	CASSLGGQGRNEQFF	TRBV5-1	TRBJ2-1	TRBD1	.
TGTGCCAGCAGCTCACAGGACTACACAGATACGCAGTATTTT	CASSSQDYTDTQYF	TRBV7-8	TRBJ2-3	.	few
TGTGCCAGCAGCTTAAGGCCGGGACACCTCCAAGAGACCCAGTACTTC	CASSLRPGHLQETQYF	TRBV11-2	TRBJ2-5	.	few
TGTGCCAGCAGCCCTCTAGGGGGGAACAATTCACCCCTCCACTTT	CASSPLGGNNSPLHF	TRBV9	TRBJ1-6	.	few
TGTGCCAGCAGCTCCGCTCTCGGTAGGCAGTATTTT	CASSSALGRQYF	TRBV7-2	TRBJ2-3	.	.
TGCAGCGTTGAAGATCACTTGGACACTGAAGCTTTCTTT	CSVEDHLDTEAFF	TRBV29-1	TRBJ1-1	.	many
TGTGCCAGCAGTACATCCCTAGCGGGGGGTCCCTTGGATACGCAGTATTTT	CASSTSLAGGPLDTQYF	TRBV12-3/TRBV12-4	TRBJ2-3	TRBD2	few
TGTGCCAGCAGTACCCGAAACACAGATACGCAGTATTTT	CASSTRNTDTQYF	TRBV7-3	TRBJ2-3	.	.
TGCAGCGCCCAGGGACAGTATAATTCACCCCTCCACTTT	CSAQGQYNSPLHF	TRBV29-1	TRBJ1-6	TRBD1	.
TGCGCCAGCAGTGAGGATATTGGCCTAGCTAACTATGGCTACACCTTC	CASSEDIGLANYGYTF	TRBV10-2	TRBJ1-2	.	.
TGTGCCAGCAGCAAACGAGACTCCCGCGTGGATGGCTACACCTTC	CASSKRDSRVDGYTF	TRBV21-1	TRBJ1-2	.	.
TGTGCCACCAGTGATTTACCCAGCGCGAACACCGGGGAGCTGTTTTTT	CATSDLPSANTGELFF	TRBV24-1	TRBJ2-2	.	many
TGTGCCAGCAGTTACTCACAACAGGGTAACTCTGGAAACACCATATATTTT	CASSYSQQGNSGNTIYF	TRBV6-5	TRBJ1-3	.	few
TGTGCCAGCAGCCAAGCATGGGGGCACACTGAAGCTTTCTTT	CASSQAWGHTEAFF	TRBV6-1	TRBJ1-1	.	few
TGTGCCAGCAGCGGGGGGTCGGACACCGGGGAGCTGTTTTTT	CASSGGSDTGELFF	TRBV6-1	TRBJ2-2	TRBD2	few
TGTGCCAGCAGTCAAAAAATGATCTACAATGAGCAGTTCTTC	CASSQKMIYNEQFF	TRBV28	TRBJ2-1	.	few
TGTGCCAGCAGCCGATCCTCGGACCCGAGGGGGCGGACAGATACGCAGTATTTT	CASSRSSDPRGRTDTQYF	TRBV11-2	TRBJ2-3	TRBD1	few
TGCGCCAGCAGATCCACCCTCGGGACGTATGGCGGAGAGACCCAGTACTTC	CASRSTLGTYGGETQYF	TRBV5-1	TRBJ2-5	.	few
TGCGCCAGCAGTCGGATTACAGGGAACACCGGGGAGCTGTTTTTT	CASSRITGNTGELFF	TRBV10-2	TRBJ2-2	.	.
TGCAGTGCTAGAGTGGTGGCTAACTATGGCTACACCTTC	CSARVVANYGYTF	TRBV20-1	TRBJ1-2	.	many
TGCGCCAGCAGCCTACGATCTTCGAATTCGGAGGACGAGCAGTTCTTC	CASSLRSSNSEDEQFF	TRBV4-1	TRBJ2-1	.	.
TGTGCCAGCAGCGTAGCCACCGGCCACTCCTACGAGCAGTACTTC	CASSVATGHSYEQYF	TRBV9	TRBJ2-7	.	.
TGTGCCAGCAGTGATCCGGGGGCGGGAGAGACCCAGTACTTC	CASSDPGAGETQYF	TRBV2	TRBJ2-5	.	few
TGTGCCAGCAGTTCCAGGGGGCATGGCTACACCTTC	CASSSRGHGYTF	TRBV12-3/TRBV12-4	TRBJ1-2	TRBD1	.
TGCGCCAGCAGCCAATATTCGGATAGCAATCAGCCCCAGCATTTT	CASSQYSDSNQPQHF	TRBV4-1	TRBJ1-5	.	few
TGTGCCAGCAGTTTACAGGGGTCGGATTTCTTT	CASSLQGSDFF	TRBV12-3/TRBV12-4	TRBJ1-1	.	.
TGTGCCATCAGTGATGAGGGCTCCGGAGCCAAAAACATTCAGTACTTC	CAISDEGSGAKNIQYF	TRBV10-3	TRBJ2-4	.	.
TGTGCCTGGAGTGTACGGTCGGCAGATACGCAGTATTTT	CAWSVRSADTQYF	TRBV30	TRBJ2-3	.	many
TGTGCCTGGGGCGGGGGCAGCTCCTACGAGCAGTACTTC	CAWGGGSSYEQYF	TRBV30	TRBJ2-7	.	.
TGTGCCAGCAGCCTGGATGCCGGGACAGGATACGAGCAGTACTTC	CASSLDAGTGYEQYF	TRBV3-1	TRBJ2-7	TRBD1	.
TGTGCCAGCAGTGTTGGGACAGTCTACACCTTC	CASSVGTVYTF	TRBV6-2/TRBV6-3	TRBJ1-2	TRBD1	.
TGCGCCAGCAGCCTACAGGCCCCTACCCCTTATGGCTACACCTTC	CASSLQAPTPYGYTF	TRBV4-3	TRBJ1-2	.	.
TGTGCCAGCAGTTCCCGGGGGCTTTTAAGCAATCAGCCCCAGCATTTT	CASSSRGLLSNQPQHF	TRBV27	TRBJ1-5	.	few
TGCGCCAGCAGCCAAGATCGGCTAGCGGCCCAGTACTTC	CASSQDRLAAQYF	TRBV4-1	TRBJ2-5	TRBD2	.
TGTGCCAGCAGCTGGACTAGCGGGGGACTTAACACCGGGGAGCTGTTTTTT	CASSWTSGGLNTGELFF	TRBV12-3/TRBV12-4	TRBJ2-2	TRBD2	many
TGTGCCAGCAGCTTAGGTTATAGCTCCCACGAGCAGTACTTC	CASSLGYSSHEQYF	TRBV7-6	TRBJ2-7	.	few
TGTGCCAGCAGTGCAAGAGGGACAGCCGTAGCCTTCTCTGGGGCCAACGTCCTGACTTTC	CASSARGTAVAFSGANVLTF	TRBV2	TRBJ2-6	TRBD1	few
TGTGCCAGCAGTATCAACCGGGACACACAGAAGGCTTTCTTT	CASSINRDTQKAFF	TRBV27	TRBJ1-1	.	few
TGTGCCAGCAGTCCAAGACTAGCGGGGGGGCCACAGTCCCAGTACTTC	CASSPRLAGGPQSQYF	TRBV27	TRBJ2-5	TRBD2	.
TGTGCCACCAGCAGAGATCCCCAAGGCAGTGAAGCTTTCTTT	CATSRDPQGSEAFF	TRBV15	TRBJ1-1	.	few
TGTGCCAGCAGCTCTCTGGGGGGCACATACGGGCTGTCACCCCTCCACTTT	CASSSLGGTYGLSPLHF	TRBV11-2	TRBJ1-6	.	.
TGCAGTGCAGGAACAGGGGGGTATAGCAATCAGCCCCAGCATTTT	CSAGTGGYSNQPQHF	TRBV20-1	TRBJ1-5	TRBD1	.